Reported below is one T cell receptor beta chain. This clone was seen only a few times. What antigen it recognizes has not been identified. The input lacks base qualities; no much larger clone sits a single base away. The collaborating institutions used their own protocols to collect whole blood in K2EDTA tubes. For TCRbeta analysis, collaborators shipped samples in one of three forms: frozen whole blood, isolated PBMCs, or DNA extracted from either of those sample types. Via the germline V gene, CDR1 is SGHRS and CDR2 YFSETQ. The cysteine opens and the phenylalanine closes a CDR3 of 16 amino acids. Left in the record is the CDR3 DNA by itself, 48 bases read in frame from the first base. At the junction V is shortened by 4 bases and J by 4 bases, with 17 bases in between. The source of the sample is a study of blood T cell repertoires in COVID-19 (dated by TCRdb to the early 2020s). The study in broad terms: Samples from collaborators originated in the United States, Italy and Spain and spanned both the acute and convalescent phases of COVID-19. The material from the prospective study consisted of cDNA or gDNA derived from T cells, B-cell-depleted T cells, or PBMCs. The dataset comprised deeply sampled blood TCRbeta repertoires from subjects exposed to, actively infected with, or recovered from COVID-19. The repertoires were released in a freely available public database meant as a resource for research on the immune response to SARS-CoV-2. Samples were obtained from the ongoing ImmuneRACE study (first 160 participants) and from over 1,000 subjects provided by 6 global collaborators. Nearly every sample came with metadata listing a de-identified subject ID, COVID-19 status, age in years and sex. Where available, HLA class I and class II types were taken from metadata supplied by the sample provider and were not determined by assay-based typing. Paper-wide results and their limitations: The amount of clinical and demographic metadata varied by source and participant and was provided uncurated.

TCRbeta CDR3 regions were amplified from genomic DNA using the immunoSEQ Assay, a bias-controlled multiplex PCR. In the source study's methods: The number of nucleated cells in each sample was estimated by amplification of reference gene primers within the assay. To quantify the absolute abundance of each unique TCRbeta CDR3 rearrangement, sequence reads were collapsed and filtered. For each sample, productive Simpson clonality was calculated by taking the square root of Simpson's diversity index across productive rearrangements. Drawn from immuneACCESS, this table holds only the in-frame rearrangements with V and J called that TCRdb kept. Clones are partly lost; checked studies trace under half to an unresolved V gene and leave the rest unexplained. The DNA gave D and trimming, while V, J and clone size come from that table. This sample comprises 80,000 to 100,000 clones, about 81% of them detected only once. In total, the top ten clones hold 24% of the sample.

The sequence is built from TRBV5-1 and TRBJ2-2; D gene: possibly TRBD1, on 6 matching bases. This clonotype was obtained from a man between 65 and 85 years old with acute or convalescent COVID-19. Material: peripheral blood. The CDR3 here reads CASSPHRDYSTGELFF. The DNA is TGCGCCAGCAGCCCCCACAGGGATTACTCCACCGGGGAGCTGTTTTTT.